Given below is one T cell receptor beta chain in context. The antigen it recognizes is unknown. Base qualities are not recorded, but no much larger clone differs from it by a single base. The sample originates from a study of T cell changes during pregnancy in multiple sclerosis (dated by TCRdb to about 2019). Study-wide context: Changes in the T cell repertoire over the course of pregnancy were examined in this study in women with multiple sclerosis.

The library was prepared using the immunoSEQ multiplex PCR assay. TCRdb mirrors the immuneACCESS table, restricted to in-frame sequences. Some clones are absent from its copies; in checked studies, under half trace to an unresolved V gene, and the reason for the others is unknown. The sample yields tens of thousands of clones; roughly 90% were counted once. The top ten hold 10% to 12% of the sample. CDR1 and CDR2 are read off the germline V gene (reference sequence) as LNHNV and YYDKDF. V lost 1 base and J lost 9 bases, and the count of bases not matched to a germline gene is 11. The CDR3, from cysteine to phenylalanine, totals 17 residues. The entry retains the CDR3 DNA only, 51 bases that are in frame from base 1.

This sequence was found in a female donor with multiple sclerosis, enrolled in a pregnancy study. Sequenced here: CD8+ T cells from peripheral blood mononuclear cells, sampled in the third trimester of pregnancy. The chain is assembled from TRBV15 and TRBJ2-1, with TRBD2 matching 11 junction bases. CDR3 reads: CATSRVPLLAGDGEQFF. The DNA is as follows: TGTGCCACCAGCAGAGTACCTTTACTAGCGGGGGACGGTGAGCAGTTCTTC.